This is a list of T cell receptor beta chains from one sample in a study of CD8 T cells in Susac syndrome. MiXCR, applied by TCRdb to the immunoSEQ multiplex PCR reads, yields one record per CDR3 protein. The sample includes 150,000 or so distinct CDR3 sequences, 90% to 95% of them seen just once. Material for sequencing was CD8+ T cells from PBMCs. These receptors were taken from a human donor with multiple sclerosis. Both conserved end residues are part of each CDR3. Fields, in order: clone size, D gene, J gene, V gene, CDR3 protein, CDR3 DNA. A D gene is named only where the DNA matches it firmly. Size values are once, few and many counts, or a class for expanded clones, and some rows have none.

clone_size: -; d_call: TRBD1; j_call: TRBJ2-1; v_call: TRBV9; cdr3_aa: CASSTGTGFNEQFF; cdr3_nt: TGTGCCAGCAGTACCGGGACAGGGTTCAATGAGCAGTTCTTC
clone_size: -; d_call: TRBD2; j_call: TRBJ2-3; v_call: TRBV19; cdr3_aa: CASSIGLAGGLITDTQYF; cdr3_nt: TGTGCCAGTAGTATAGGACTAGCGGGGGGTCTTATCACAGATACGCAGTATTTT
clone_size: once; d_call: -; j_call: TRBJ1-2; v_call: TRBV30; cdr3_aa: CAWSEPPGPSIYYGYTF; cdr3_nt: TGTGCCTGGAGCGAACCTCCGGGACCCTCGATTTACTATGGCTACACCTTC
clone_size: -; d_call: -; j_call: TRBJ1-1; v_call: TRBV4-1; cdr3_aa: CASSQRGTEAFF; cdr3_nt: TGCGCCAGCAGCCAAAGAGGCACTGAAGCTTTCTTT
clone_size: -; d_call: -; j_call: TRBJ2-1; v_call: TRBV28; cdr3_aa: CASSSESEGQFF; cdr3_nt: TGTGCCAGCAGTTCTGAATCAGAAGGGCAGTTCTTC
clone_size: once; d_call: -; j_call: TRBJ1-1; v_call: TRBV6-5; cdr3_aa: CASSYSMPGANTEAFF; cdr3_nt: TGTGCCAGCAGTTACTCGATGCCGGGGGCAAATACTGAAGCTTTCTTT
clone_size: -; d_call: -; j_call: TRBJ2-1; v_call: TRBV24-1; cdr3_aa: CATSDFTNYNEQFF; cdr3_nt: TGTGCCACCAGTGATTTCACAAACTACAATGAGCAGTTCTTC
clone_size: -; d_call: -; j_call: TRBJ2-5; v_call: TRBV28; cdr3_aa: CASSFNPGENQETQYF; cdr3_nt: TGTGCCAGCAGTTTTAATCCGGGCGAGAACCAAGAGACCCAGTACTTC
clone_size: -; d_call: -; j_call: TRBJ2-1; v_call: TRBV5-1; cdr3_aa: CASSSRLEEQFF; cdr3_nt: TGCGCCAGCAGCTCCAGATTGGAGGAGCAGTTCTTC
clone_size: -; d_call: -; j_call: TRBJ2-1; v_call: TRBV27; cdr3_aa: CASSSSFLYNEQFF; cdr3_nt: TGTGCCAGCAGCTCAAGCTTCTTGTACAATGAGCAGTTCTTC
clone_size: -; d_call: -; j_call: TRBJ2-3; v_call: TRBV28; cdr3_aa: CASSFGLVADTQYF; cdr3_nt: TGTGCCAGCAGTTTTGGCTTGGTCGCAGATACGCAGTATTTT
clone_size: -; d_call: TRBD2; j_call: TRBJ2-1; v_call: TRBV3-1; cdr3_aa: CASSQDGGASNEQFF; cdr3_nt: TGTGCCAGCAGCCAAGACGGGGGGGCCTCCAATGAGCAGTTCTTC
clone_size: -; d_call: TRBD1; j_call: TRBJ1-2; v_call: TRBV30; cdr3_aa: CARRDRANYGYTF; cdr3_nt: TGTGCCCGACGGGACAGAGCTAACTATGGCTACACCTTC
clone_size: -; d_call: TRBD1; j_call: TRBJ2-7; v_call: TRBV30; cdr3_aa: CAWSYRDSAYEQYF; cdr3_nt: TGTGCCTGGAGTTACCGGGACAGCGCCTACGAGCAGTACTTC
clone_size: once; d_call: TRBD2; j_call: TRBJ2-5; v_call: TRBV2; cdr3_aa: CASRGGYETQYF; cdr3_nt: TGTGCCAGCAGGGGGGGGTATGAGACCCAGTACTTC
clone_size: -; d_call: -; j_call: TRBJ1-2; v_call: TRBV5-4; cdr3_aa: CASSLRTDSTF; cdr3_nt: TGTGCCAGCAGCTTGCGAACTGATAGCACCTTC
clone_size: few; d_call: -; j_call: TRBJ1-5; v_call: TRBV12-3/TRBV12-4; cdr3_aa: CASSLGRGNQPQHF; cdr3_nt: TGTGCCAGCAGTTTGGGTAGGGGCAATCAGCCCCAGCATTTT
clone_size: -; d_call: -; j_call: TRBJ1-4; v_call: TRBV5-1; cdr3_aa: CASRSQGLNEKLFF; cdr3_nt: TGCGCCAGCAGGTCCCAGGGACTTAATGAAAAACTGTTTTTT
clone_size: -; d_call: TRBD1; j_call: TRBJ1-2; v_call: TRBV24-1; cdr3_aa: CATSEGRQGGYGYTF; cdr3_nt: TGTGCCACCAGTGAGGGACGACAGGGTGGTTATGGCTACACCTTC
clone_size: -; d_call: TRBD1; j_call: TRBJ2-2; v_call: TRBV27; cdr3_aa: CASRVGQGGVAGELFF; cdr3_nt: TGTGCCAGCAGGGTAGGACAGGGTGGCGTAGCCGGGGAGCTGTTTTTT
clone_size: -; d_call: -; j_call: TRBJ1-1; v_call: TRBV5-1; cdr3_aa: CASSADTEAFF; cdr3_nt: TGCGCCAGCTCGGCGGACACTGAAGCTTTCTTT
clone_size: -; d_call: -; j_call: TRBJ1-2; v_call: TRBV27; cdr3_aa: CASSKVLSTDGYTF; cdr3_nt: TGTGCCAGCAGTAAGGTCTTGTCGACAGATGGCTACACCTTC
clone_size: -; d_call: TRBD1; j_call: TRBJ2-5; v_call: TRBV4-1; cdr3_aa: CASSQTPDRRETQYF; cdr3_nt: TGCGCCAGCAGCCAAACTCCGGACAGGAGAGAGACCCAGTACTTC
clone_size: -; d_call: TRBD1; j_call: TRBJ1-2; v_call: TRBV20-1; cdr3_aa: CSAGDDREINYGYTF; cdr3_nt: TGCAGTGCTGGAGATGACAGGGAGATTAACTATGGCTACACCTTC
clone_size: -; d_call: -; j_call: TRBJ1-2; v_call: TRBV29-1; cdr3_aa: CSVVGGTYGYTF; cdr3_nt: TGCAGCGTTGTGGGGGGAACCTATGGCTACACCTTC
clone_size: -; d_call: -; j_call: TRBJ2-3; v_call: TRBV2; cdr3_aa: CAAPRTFPTDTQYF; cdr3_nt: TGTGCCGCCCCACGGACCTTTCCCACAGATACGCAGTATTTT
clone_size: -; d_call: -; j_call: TRBJ1-1; v_call: TRBV7-8; cdr3_aa: CASSPFVDYTEAFF; cdr3_nt: TGTGCCAGCAGCCCCTTTGTAGACTACACTGAAGCTTTCTTT
clone_size: -; d_call: -; j_call: TRBJ1-2; v_call: TRBV27; cdr3_aa: CASSFTSLGGYGYTF; cdr3_nt: TGTGCCAGCAGTTTCACGTCCCTCGGAGGCTATGGCTACACCTTC
clone_size: -; d_call: -; j_call: TRBJ2-3; v_call: TRBV29-1; cdr3_aa: CSVDGLGTVTDTQYF; cdr3_nt: TGCAGCGTTGATGGACTCGGAACCGTCACAGATACGCAGTATTTT
clone_size: -; d_call: TRBD2; j_call: TRBJ2-1; v_call: TRBV11-2; cdr3_aa: CASWEGYEQFF; cdr3_nt: TGTGCCAGCTGGGAGGGGTATGAGCAGTTCTTC
clone_size: -; d_call: TRBD1; j_call: TRBJ1-1; v_call: TRBV10-3; cdr3_aa: CAITTGVKAFF; cdr3_nt: TGTGCCATCACGACAGGGGTTAAAGCTTTCTTT
clone_size: once; d_call: TRBD2; j_call: TRBJ2-3; v_call: TRBV12-3/TRBV12-4; cdr3_aa: CASSLGGKVRPQMGQYF; cdr3_nt: TGTGCCAGCAGTTTGGGAGGGAAGGTTCGTCCACAGATGGGGCAGTATTTT
clone_size: -; d_call: -; j_call: TRBJ1-1; v_call: TRBV30; cdr3_aa: CAWVGSGGKAFF; cdr3_nt: TGTGCCTGGGTCGGATCTGGAGGGAAAGCTTTCTTT
clone_size: -; d_call: -; j_call: TRBJ1-1; v_call: TRBV6-5; cdr3_aa: CASSYEGNSNTEAFF; cdr3_nt: TGTGCCAGCAGTTACGAAGGGAATTCGAACACTGAAGCTTTCTTT
clone_size: -; d_call: -; j_call: TRBJ1-3; v_call: TRBV4-3; cdr3_aa: CASSQAPGDSGNTIYF; cdr3_nt: TGCGCCAGCAGCCAAGCGCCGGGAGACTCTGGAAACACCATATATTTT
clone_size: -; d_call: -; j_call: TRBJ1-2; v_call: TRBV30; cdr3_aa: CAWSVPTGVNYGYTF; cdr3_nt: TGTGCCTGGAGTGTTCCCACAGGTGTGAACTATGGCTACACCTTC
clone_size: -; d_call: TRBD1; j_call: TRBJ2-7; v_call: TRBV5-1; cdr3_aa: CASSKRQGGSYEQYF; cdr3_nt: TGCGCCAGCAGCAAGCGACAGGGGGGGTCCTACGAGCAGTACTTC
clone_size: -; d_call: TRBD2; j_call: TRBJ2-1; v_call: TRBV27; cdr3_aa: CASSLALAGRWNNEQFF; cdr3_nt: TGTGCCAGCAGTTTGGCGCTAGCGGGGAGATGGAACAATGAGCAGTTCTTC
clone_size: -; d_call: -; j_call: TRBJ2-5; v_call: TRBV12-3/TRBV12-4; cdr3_aa: CASRAGETQYF; cdr3_nt: TGTGCCAGCAGAGCCGGGGAGACCCAGTACTTC